Following are 12 T cell receptor beta chains from one sample sequenced in a study of T cell changes during pregnancy in multiple sclerosis. The data were produced by immunoSEQ multiplex PCR, yet TCRdb's version contains in-frame clones alone and is incomplete. This table has approximately 33,000 clones, around 90% appearing once. The sample consisted of CD4+ T cells from peripheral blood mononuclear cells, taken in the first trimester of pregnancy. The receptors derive from a female donor in good health, enrolled as a control in a pregnancy study.

The chain employs TRBV10-3 and TRBJ1-1, with unresolved D. Germline V gene data show CDR1 as ENHRY and CDR2 as SYGVKD. Trimming cost V 3 bases and J 1 base, with 9 bases left between them. The CDR3 runs 14 residues. CDR3 loop: CAISDYLSNTEAFF. CDR3 bases: TGTGCCATCAGTGATTATCTCTCGAACACTGAAGCTTTCTTT.

This rearrangement joins TRBV19 to TRBJ2-6; tentatively, D is TRBD1 (6 bases). The ends were cut back, 5 bases at V and 0 bases at J, with 11 bases in the middle. There are 16 residues in the CDR3. Germline-derived CDR1 and CDR2 are LNHDA and SQIVND (reference sequence). The chain's CDR3 is CASSPTGSSGANVLTF. CDR3 in DNA: TGTGCCAGTAGTCCTACAGGGTCCTCTGGGGCCAACGTCCTGACTTTC.

This chain's CDR3 is CASSALAGLNTGELFF. CDR3 in DNA: TGTGCCAGCAGTGCTTTAGCGGGGCTAAACACCGGGGAGCTGTTTTTT. V usage is TRBV9 and J usage is TRBJ2-2; 8 bases are a match to TRBD2. The CDR3 runs to 16 residues. Germline V CDR1 and CDR2: SGDLS, YYNGEE. V dropped 5 bases and J dropped 2; count of bases not matched to a gene: 8.

The V call is TRBV9, the J call TRBJ2-3; possible D gene TRBD2, 7 bases. V was trimmed by 7 bases and J by 2 bases, leaving 14 bases between them. The V gene's germline CDR1 is SGDLS and CDR2 YYNGEE. The CDR3 loop spans 14 amino acids. CDR3 DNA: TGTGCCAGCGGGGGGGGCGTAGTCACAGATACGCAGTATTTT. Its protein is CASGGGVVTDTQYF.

This clone qualifies as medium-sized. J is TRBJ2-2 and V is TRBV10-3; 8 bases map to TRBD1. This CDR3 region has 15 residues. Germline CDR1 is ENHRY and CDR2 is SYGVKD. V dropped 6 bases and J dropped 1; count of bases not matched to a gene: 4. The CDR3 sequence is CAIREQGGNTGELFF. The CDR3 nucleotides are TGTGCCATCAGAGAACAGGGGGGGAACACCGGGGAGCTGTTTTTT.

The J gene is TRBJ1-6, the V gene TRBV5-5, with 7 nucleotides matching TRBD1. Germline assignment: CDR1 SGHKS and CDR2 YYEKEE (reference sequence). This CDR3 is 15 amino acids long. J lost 2 bases, V lost 5 bases, and 4 bases had no gene match. The CDR3 here is CASSQGTAYNSPLHF. As DNA, the CDR3 is TGTGCCAGCAGTCAAGGGACAGCCTATAATTCACCCCTCCACTTT.

This clone came up once. V and J are TRBV19 and TRBJ1-5, with 7 bases aligning to TRBD1. V trimming: 6 bases; J trimming: 0 bases; junction bases outside the gene matches: 8. The germline V gene encodes CDR1 LNHDA and CDR2 SQIVND (reference sequence). The CDR3 loop spans 16 amino acids. The CDR3 sequence is CASRPRDSPSNQPQHF. The CDR3 DNA is TGTGCCAGTAGACCCCGGGACAGCCCTAGCAATCAGCCCCAGCATTTT.

The rearrangement links TRBV19 to TRBJ1-6; 7 bases are shared with TRBD1. CDR1 is LNHDA and CDR2 is SQIVND in the germline V gene (reference sequence). The CDR3 runs to 15 residues. V gave up 7 bases and J gave up 2 bases; unmatched junction bases: 5. Here the CDR3 reads CASIPTGTYNSPLHF. CDR3 in DNA: TGTGCCAGTATCCCGACAGGGACCTATAATTCACCCCTCCACTTT.

As to this clone: The junction shows a germline mismatch at one end, possibly a read error. The rearrangement uses TRBV4-3 and TRBJ1-1; a weak D match, TRBD1 (5 bases). CDR1 is LGHNA, CDR2 YSLEER, per germline. The CDR3 consists of 14 residues. CDR3 DNA: TGCGCCAGCCGCCATGTGGGGCGCGGCACTGAAGCTTTCTTT. It translates to CASRHVGRGTEAFF.

The rearrangement joins TRBV11-3 to TRBJ2-3; D call uncertain. Deletions cut 3 bases from V and 11 bases from J, with 9 bases between. This CDR3 comprises 11 residues. The germline V gene has CDR1 SGHNT and CDR2 YENEEA. Here the CDR3 reads CASSLRSGQYF. The CDR3 nucleotides read TGTGCCAGCAGCTTGAGGTCCGGGCAGTATTTT. The full variable domain, with the rest looked up from reference TRBV11-3 and TRBJ2-3, is EAGVVQSPRYKIIEKKQPVAFWCNPISGHNTLYWYLQNLGQGPELLIRYENEEAVDDSQLPKDRFSAERLKGVDSTLKIQPAELGDSAVYLCASSLRSGQYFGPGTRLTVL.

The chain couples TRBV5-1 to TRBJ2-5; 7 nucleotides match TRBD1. Germline V gene sequence: CDR1 SGHRS, CDR2 YFSETQ. This CDR3 is 18 amino acids long. Trimming removed 4 bases from V and 1 base from J; junction bases left unmatched: 16. In DNA, the CDR3 is TGCGCCAGCAGCCAGGGGATTAGGACGGGACAGACCCAAGAGACCCAGTACTTC. Amino acids: CASSQGIRTGQTQETQYF. Together with reference TRBV5-1 and TRBJ2-5, the CDR3 gives the full variable domain: KAGVTQTPRYLIKTRGQQVTLSCSPISGHRSVSWYQQTPGQGLQFLFEYFSETQRNKGNFPGRFSGRQFSNSRSEMNVSTLELGDSALYLCASSQGIRTGQTQETQYFGPGTRLLVL.

The chain combines TRBV29-1 with TRBJ2-2, with D unresolved. CDR1 is SQVTM, CDR2 ANQGSEA, per germline. This CDR3 comprises 15 residues. The V and J ends lost 4 bases and 2 bases respectively, with 14 bases between them. The DNA for the CDR3 is TGCAGCGTTGTCACTACTAATACCAACACCGGGGAGCTGTTTTTT. This encodes CSVVTTNTNTGELFF.